These 15 T cell receptor beta chains share one sample of origin, sequenced in a study of vaccination and CD4 T cells after COVID-19. Cultured CD4+ T-cell DNA underwent Oncomine TCR Beta short-read sequencing. TCRdb re-analysed the PCR reads in MiXCR, keeping a single row per CDR3 protein. Of around 23,000 distinct CDR3 sequences in the sample, about two fifths were seen once. For these TCRs, the target antigens are not known. The time point: late sampling 161 to 241 days after vaccination in a few convalescent patients. Treatment noted: roughly 11-day PBMC culture with coronavirus spike peptide pools or control peptides (ViraFEST assay). The source material was CD4+ T cells from blood, cultured in vitro, sampled about 7 months after SARS-CoV-2 vaccination. These receptor sequences come from a human donor who had recovered from COVID-19.

This chain connects TRBV24-1 to TRBJ2-5, with 8 bases matching TRBD2. Germline V gene lookup returns CDR1 KGHDR and CDR2 SFDVKD. The CDR3 totals 15 residues. With 4 bases clipped from V and 5 bases from J, the junction kept 8 bases outside the gene matches. CDR3 residues: CATSERGLGEETQYF. DNA for the CDR3: TGTGCCACCAGTGAACGGGGACTAGGCGAGGAGACCCAGTACTTC.

The chain employs TRBV6-4 and TRBJ2-3, with TRBD2 matching over 7 bases. CDR1 MRHNA and CDR2 SNTAGT come from the germline V gene. Trimming removed 2 bases from V and 1 base from J; junction bases left unmatched: 3. CDR3 size: 15 residues. The CDR3, as DNA: TGTGCCAGCAGTGACGGGGCGGGAGGCACAGATACGCAGTATTTT. Translated: CASSDGAGGTDTQYF.

The chain couples TRBV18 to TRBJ1-6, with D possibly matching TRBD1 (6 bases). The V and J ends lost 2 bases and 0 bases respectively, with 8 bases between them. The CDR3 contains 16 residues. The germline gives CDR1 KGHSH, CDR2 LQKENI. CDR3 protein: CASSPTGSSYNSPLHF. The CDR3 DNA reads as TGTGCCAGCTCACCAACAGGGAGCTCCTATAATTCACCCCTCCACTTT. Full variable domain (rest looked up from reference TRBV18 and TRBJ1-6): NAGVMQNPRHLVRRRGQEARLRCSPMKGHSHVYWYRQLPEEGLKFMVYLQKENIIDESGMPKERFSAEFPKEGPSILRIQQVVRGDSAAYFCASSPTGSSYNSPLHFGNGTRLTVT.

The chain joins TRBV7-6 to TRBJ2-7; TRBD1 aligns across 10 bases. With 5 bases clipped from V and 2 bases from J, the junction kept 3 bases outside the gene matches. The CDR3 totals 14 residues. Germline lookup yields CDR1 SGHVS and CDR2 FNYEAQ. CDR3 loop: CASSLDRGAYEQYF. The CDR3 nucleotides are TGTGCCAGCAGCCTGGACAGGGGGGCCTACGAGCAGTACTTC.

This chain links TRBV5-1 with TRBJ2-5; weak D call: TRBD2 (6 bases). Looked up from germline, CDR1 is SGHRS and CDR2 is YFSETQ. V lost 2 bases, J lost 7 bases, and 15 bases lay in between. The CDR3 contains 14 residues. Written as DNA, the CDR3 is TGCGCCAGCAGCTTCGGAGGGGATCGAGGGACCCAGTACTTC. This encodes CASSFGGDRGTQYF.

The V call is TRBV20-1, the J call TRBJ1-3; 8 positions agree with TRBD1. Germline-derived CDR1 and CDR2 are DFQATT and SNEGSKA (reference sequence). CDR3 length: 14 amino acids. The junction had 6 bases not matched to a gene; V was cut back by 5 bases and J by 3 bases. Here the CDR3 reads CSAPDRALGNTIYF. CDR3 in DNA: TGCAGTGCTCCGGACAGGGCACTTGGAAACACCATATATTTT.

The table lists this clonotype with a few counts. The V call is TRBV21-1, the J call TRBJ1-1; the DNA was not used to check the table's D call, TRBD1. TRBV21-1 is reported as a pseudogene. The CDR3 consists of 11 residues. The CDR3 spells CASRTGGEAFF. In nucleotides, the CDR3 is TGTGCCAGCAGGACGGGGGGTGAAGCTTTCTTT.

CDR3 sequence: CASSRDLGGNQPQHF. CDR3 bases: TGTGCCAGCAGCCGCGACCTTGGAGGCAATCAGCCCCAGCATTTT. This chain joins TRBV2 and TRBJ1-5; D ambiguous. Germline V gene sequence: CDR1 SNHLY, CDR2 FYNNEI. The CDR3 is 15 residues long. V was cut by 6 bases and J by 2 bases, with 14 bases left in between.

The chain combines TRBV19 with TRBJ1-5; no definite D call. This CDR3 has 16 amino acids. V dropped 3 bases and J dropped 6 bases, with 18 bases sitting between them. From germline, CDR1 is LNHDA and CDR2 SQIVND (reference sequence). The CDR3 DNA follows: TGTGCCAGTAGTATGCCCCGCATGACGGGCGGTCAGCCCCAGCATTTT. Translating it yields CASSMPRMTGGQPQHF.

This clonotype turned up a few times. V is TRBV20-1 and J is TRBJ2-5; no clear D gene. The CDR3 extends over 12 amino acids. Germline CDR1 reads DFQATT; CDR2 reads SNEGSKA (reference sequence). The V end lost 6 bases, the J end lost 2 bases, and 10 bases lay between the germline ends. The chain's CDR3 is CSAEHTQETQYF. DNA of the CDR3: TGCAGTGCCGAACACACACAAGAGACCCAGTACTTC.

The V and J genes are TRBV27 and TRBJ2-3, with 12 positions matching TRBD2. Germline CDR1 reads MNHEY; CDR2 reads SMNVEV (reference sequence). The CDR3 runs 18 residues. Trimming took 6 bases from V and 1 from J; bases not matched to a gene: 11. The CDR3 sequence: CASRTWTSGEGGTDTQYF. For the CDR3, the DNA is TGTGCCAGCAGAACCTGGACTAGCGGGGAGGGAGGCACAGATACGCAGTATTTT.

Here the CDR3 reads CASSESRTGNYEQYF. In DNA form, the CDR3 reads TGTGCCAGCAGTGAATCGAGGACAGGGAACTACGAGCAGTACTTC. The chain recombines TRBV6-1 with TRBJ2-7, with 8 bases matching TRBD1. The germline gives CDR1 MNHNS, CDR2 SASEGT. Losses at the gene ends were 2 bases for V and 3 bases for J; bases not matched to a gene: 6. The CDR3 has 15 amino acids.

V and J are TRBV11-3 and TRBJ2-3; 7 bases are a match to TRBD2. The junction had 4 bases not matched to a gene; V was cut back by 1 base and J by 0 bases. The CDR3 is 16 residues long. CDR1 is SGHNT and CDR2 is YENEEA in the germline V gene. The CDR3 region has the DNA TGTGCCAGCAGCTTAGGGACTAGGCCAAGCACAGATACGCAGTATTTT. Translation: CASSLGTRPSTDTQYF.

The rearrangement links TRBV20-1 to TRBJ2-3; 8 bases map to TRBD1. Trimming at V came to 6 bases and at J to 4 bases, leaving 6 bases not matched to a gene. CDR1 and CDR2 (germline): DFQATT, SNEGSKA (reference sequence). The CDR3 contains 13 residues. CDR3 amino acids: CSALRTGPDTQYF. Written as DNA, the CDR3 is TGCAGTGCCCTTAGGACAGGGCCAGATACGCAGTATTTT.

The sample holds a few counts of this clonotype. The chain is built from TRBV19 and TRBJ1-2; D is undetermined. This CDR3 has 15 residues. The germline CDR1 and CDR2 sequences are LNHDA and SQIVND (reference sequence). With 8 bases removed from V and 4 bases from J, the gap between germline ends came to 20 bases. CDR3 residues: CASGEQSHTAYGYTF. CDR3 bases: TGTGCCAGTGGAGAACAGTCCCACACGGCCTATGGCTACACCTTC.